These 3 T cell receptor beta chains were all obtained from the same sample, sequenced in a study of intratumoral heterogeneity in liver cancer. Some clones are missing from TCRdb's copy, which holds only in-frame ones; the method was immunoSEQ multiplex PCR. This table has roughly 6,000 clones, 68% appearing once. The material sequenced was tumor-adjacent normal tissue, taken before any cancer treatment. The receptors originated from a man between 65 and 79 years old with hepatocellular carcinoma.

The chain employs TRBV5-1 and TRBJ2-5; TRBD2 might be the D (6 bases). This CDR3 region has 14 residues. CDR1 and CDR2 from the germline V gene are SGHRS and YFSETQ. Trimming stripped 0 bases from V and 1 base from J, with 7 bases between. This CDR3 reads CASSLGSGQETQYF. The CDR3 DNA follows: TGCGCCAGCAGCTTGGGTAGCGGCCAAGAGACCCAGTACTTC.

This clone was observed a handful of times. This chain joins TRBV10-2 and TRBJ2-2; D call uncertain. CDR3 length equals 11 residues. Germline V gene sequence: CDR1 WSHSY, CDR2 SAAADI. The V end was cut by 7 bases, the J end by 4 bases, with 4 bases between. CDR3 sequence (DNA): TGCGCCAGCACTTCCACCGGGGAGCTGTTTTTT. It codes for CASTSTGELFF.

The chain recombines TRBV7-6 with TRBJ2-2, with D possibly being TRBD1 (6 bases). The CDR3 is 15 amino acids. Germline-derived CDR1 and CDR2 are SGHVS and FNYEAQ. With 0 bases removed from V and 7 bases from J, the gap between germline ends came to 12 bases. The CDR3 coding sequence is TGTGCCAGCAGCTTAGCACAGGGAAGTGGCGGGGAGCTGTTTTTT. Translating gives CASSLAQGSGGELFF.